This passage covers 4 T cell receptor beta chains from one sample sequenced in a study of CD8+ T cells in alopecia areata (dated by TCRdb to the late 2010s). The sample's time point label, decoded: around 29 days on oral tofacitinib. The treatment or condition label for this specimen denotes: oral pan-JAK inhibitor, 5-10 mg twice daily. Libraries came from the immunoSEQ multiplex PCR assay. For TCR sequencing, RNA was extracted from every sample and reverse transcribed into cDNA to serve as template. TCRdb's version of the immuneACCESS table is confined to in-frame rearrangements and falls short of the full clone set. An unresolved V gene accounts for under half of the shortfall where checked; the remainder is of unknown origin. The sample table holds about 210,000 clones, of which 50% to 60% were seen once. The ten biggest clones cover about 1.6% of the sample. The sample here was CD4+ T cells sorted from blood, taken at week 4, from a patient treated with tofacitinib. The receptors originated from a human donor with alopecia areata.

This clone was detected many times. This chain uses TRBV7-9 with TRBJ2-3, with TRBD2 matching over 7 bases. CDR1 is SEHNR and CDR2 is FQNEAQ in the germline V gene (reference sequence). The CDR3 runs 15 residues. The junction had 4 bases not matched to a gene; V was cut back by 2 bases and J by 2 bases. The CDR3 protein is CASSLLGDYTDTQYF. CDR3 nucleotide sequence: TGTGCCAGCAGCTTACTAGGGGACTACACAGATACGCAGTATTTT. Supplemented by reference TRBV7-9 and TRBJ2-3, the full variable domain reads DTGVSQNPRHKITKRGQNVTFRCDPISEHNRLYWYRQTLGQGPEFLTYFQNEAQLEKSRLLSDRFSAERPKGSFSTLEIQRTEQGDSAMYLCASSLLGDYTDTQYFGPGTRLTVL.

The V call is TRBV7-2, the J call TRBJ2-2, with a tentative D call TRBD2 (5 bases). Germline CDR1 reads SGHTA; CDR2 reads FQGNSA. V was clipped by 5 bases and J by 5 bases, with 18 bases between them. The CDR3 is 16 amino acids. CDR3 protein: CASSPGMGSRTGELFF. In DNA, the CDR3 is TGTGCCAGCAGCCCGGGAATGGGTTCCCGAACCGGGGAGCTGTTTTTT. Drawing the rest from reference TRBV7-2 and TRBJ2-2, the complete variable domain is GAGVSQSPSNKVTEKGKDVELRCDPISGHTALYWYRQSLGQGLEFLIYFQGNSAPDKSGLPSDRFSAERTGGSVSTLTIQRTQQEDSAVYLCASSPGMGSRTGELFFGEGSRLTVL.

This clone has more than one count but fewer than ten. The rearrangement joins TRBV7-2 to TRBJ1-1, with 7 bases lining up with TRBD1. CDR1 is SGHTA, CDR2 FQGNSA, per germline. The CDR3 has 15 residues. V gave up 8 bases and J gave up 5 bases; unmatched junction bases: 14. CDR3 region: CASRWRGLRGTEAFF. The CDR3 DNA reads TGTGCCAGCCGCTGGCGGGGTCTCAGGGGGACTGAAGCTTTCTTT.

The chain joins TRBV19 to TRBJ2-7; 9 bases are shared with TRBD1. Germline CDR1 LNHDA, CDR2 SQIVND (reference sequence). The J segment lost 6 bases and the V segment lost 7 bases, leaving 10 bases of the junction unmatched. CDR3 size: 14 residues. The CDR3 region is CASNPGTGTSEQYF. CDR3 nucleotides: TGTGCCAGTAATCCCGGGACAGGGACCAGCGAGCAGTACTTC. Based on the CDR3 plus reference TRBV19 and TRBJ2-7, the full variable domain is DGGITQSPKYLFRKEGQNVTLSCEQNLNHDAMYWYRQDPGQGLRLIYYSQIVNDFQKGDIAEGYSVSREKKESFPLTVTSAQKNPTAFYLCASNPGTGTSEQYFGPGTRLTVT.